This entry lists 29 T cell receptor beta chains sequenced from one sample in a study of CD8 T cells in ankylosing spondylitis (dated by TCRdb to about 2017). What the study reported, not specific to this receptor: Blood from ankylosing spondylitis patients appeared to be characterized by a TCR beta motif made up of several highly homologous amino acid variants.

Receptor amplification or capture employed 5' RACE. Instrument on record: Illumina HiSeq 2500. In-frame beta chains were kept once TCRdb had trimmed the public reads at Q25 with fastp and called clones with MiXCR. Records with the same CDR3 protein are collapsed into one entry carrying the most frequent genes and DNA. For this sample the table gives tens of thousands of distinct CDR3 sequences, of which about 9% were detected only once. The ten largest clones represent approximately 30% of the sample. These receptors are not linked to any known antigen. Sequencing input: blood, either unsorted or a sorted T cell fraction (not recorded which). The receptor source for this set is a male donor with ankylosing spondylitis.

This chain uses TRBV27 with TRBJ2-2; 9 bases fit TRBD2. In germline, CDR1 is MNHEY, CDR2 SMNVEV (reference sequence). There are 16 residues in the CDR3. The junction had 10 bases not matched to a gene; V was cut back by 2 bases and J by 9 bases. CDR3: CASSLTLAGGPRELFF. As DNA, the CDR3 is TGTGCCAGCAGTTTAACCCTCGCGGGAGGGCCTCGGGAGCTGTTTTTT.

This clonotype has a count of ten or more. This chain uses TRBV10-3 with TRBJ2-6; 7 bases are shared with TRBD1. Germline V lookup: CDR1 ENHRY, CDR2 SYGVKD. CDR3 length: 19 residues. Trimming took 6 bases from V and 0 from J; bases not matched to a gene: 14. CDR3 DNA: TGTGCCATCAGCGACCAGTTCGGGACAGTTAACTCTGGGGCCAACGTCCTGACTTTC. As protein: CAISDQFGTVNSGANVLTF.

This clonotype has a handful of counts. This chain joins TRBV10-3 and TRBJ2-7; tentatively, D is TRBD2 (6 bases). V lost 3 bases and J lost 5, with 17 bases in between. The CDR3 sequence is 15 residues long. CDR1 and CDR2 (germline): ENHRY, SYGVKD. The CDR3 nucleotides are TGTGCCATCAGTGACGGGACGCGGGGCGCCGACGAGCAGTACTTC. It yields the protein CAISDGTRGADEQYF.

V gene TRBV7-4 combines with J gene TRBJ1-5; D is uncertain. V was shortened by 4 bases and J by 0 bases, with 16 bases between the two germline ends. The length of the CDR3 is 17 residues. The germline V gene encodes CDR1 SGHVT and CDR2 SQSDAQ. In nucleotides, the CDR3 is TGTGCCAGCAGCTCGAGGAGGACGGAAAATAGCAATCAGCCCCAGCATTTT. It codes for CASSSRRTENSNQPQHF.

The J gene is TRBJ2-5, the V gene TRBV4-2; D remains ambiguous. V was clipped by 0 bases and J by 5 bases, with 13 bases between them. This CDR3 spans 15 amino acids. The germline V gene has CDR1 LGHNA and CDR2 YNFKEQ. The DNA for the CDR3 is TGTGCCAGCAGCCAAGAGGGCGGTCTTCGGGAGACCCAGTACTTC. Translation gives CASSQEGGLRETQYF.

In nucleotides, the CDR3 is TGTGCCAGCAGCCAAGATATCACCAAAAACATTCAGTACTTC. It translates to CASSQDITKNIQYF. V is TRBV14 and J is TRBJ2-4; no definite D call. With 0 bases removed from V and 2 bases from J, the gap between germline ends came to 5 bases. The CDR3 length is 14 residues. CDR1 SGHDN and CDR2 FVKESK come from the germline V gene.

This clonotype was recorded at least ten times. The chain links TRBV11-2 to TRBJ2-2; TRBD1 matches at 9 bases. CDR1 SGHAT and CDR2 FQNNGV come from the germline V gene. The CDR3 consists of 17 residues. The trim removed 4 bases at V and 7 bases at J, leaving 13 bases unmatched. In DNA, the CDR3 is TGTGCCAGCAGCTCATATAACAGGGGGCTAGGTATCGGGGAGCTGTTTTTT. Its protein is CASSSYNRGLGIGELFF. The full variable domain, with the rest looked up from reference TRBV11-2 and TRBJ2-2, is EAGVAQSPRYKIIEKRQSVAFWCNPISGHATLYWYQQILGQGPKLLIQFQNNGVVDDSQLPKDRFSAERLKGVDSTLKIQPAKLEDSAVYLCASSSYNRGLGIGELFFGEGSRLTVL.

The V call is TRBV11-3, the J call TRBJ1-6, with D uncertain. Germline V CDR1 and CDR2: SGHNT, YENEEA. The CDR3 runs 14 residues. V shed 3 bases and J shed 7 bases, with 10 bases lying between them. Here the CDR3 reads CASSLHLWNSPLHF. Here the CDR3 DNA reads TGTGCCAGCAGCTTGCACCTCTGGAATTCACCCCTCCACTTT.

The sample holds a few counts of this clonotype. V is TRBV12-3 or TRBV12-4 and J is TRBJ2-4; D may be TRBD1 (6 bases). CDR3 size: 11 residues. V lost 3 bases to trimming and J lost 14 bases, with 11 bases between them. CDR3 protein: CASSFGDKKYF. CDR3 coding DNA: TGTGCCAGCAGTTTCGGGGACAAAAAGTACTTC.

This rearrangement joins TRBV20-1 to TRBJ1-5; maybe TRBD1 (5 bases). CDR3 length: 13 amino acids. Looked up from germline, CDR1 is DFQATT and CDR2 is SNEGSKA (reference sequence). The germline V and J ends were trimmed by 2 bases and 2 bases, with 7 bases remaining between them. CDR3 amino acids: CSARTGGNQPQHF. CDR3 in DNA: TGCAGTGCTAGAACGGGGGGCAATCAGCCCCAGCATTTT.

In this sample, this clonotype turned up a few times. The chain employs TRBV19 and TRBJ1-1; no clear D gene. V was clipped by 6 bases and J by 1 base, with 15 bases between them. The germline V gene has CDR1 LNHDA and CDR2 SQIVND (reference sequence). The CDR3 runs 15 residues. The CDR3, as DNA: TGTGCCAGTAGCCCTTGGTCCTTGGGGAACACTGAAGCTTTCTTT. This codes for CASSPWSLGNTEAFF.

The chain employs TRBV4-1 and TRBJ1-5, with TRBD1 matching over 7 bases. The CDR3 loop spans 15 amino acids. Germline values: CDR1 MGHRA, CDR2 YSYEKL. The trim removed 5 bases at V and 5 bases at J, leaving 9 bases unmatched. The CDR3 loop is CASSTEEQGDQPQHF. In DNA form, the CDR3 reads TGCGCCAGCAGCACAGAAGAGCAGGGGGATCAGCCCCAGCATTTT.

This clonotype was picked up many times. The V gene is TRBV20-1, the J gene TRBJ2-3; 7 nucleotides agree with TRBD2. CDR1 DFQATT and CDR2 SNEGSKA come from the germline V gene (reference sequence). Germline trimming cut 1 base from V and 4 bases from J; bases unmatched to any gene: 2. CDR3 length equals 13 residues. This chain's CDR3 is CSARGLASDTQYF. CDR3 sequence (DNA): TGCAGTGCTAGAGGACTAGCCTCAGATACGCAGTATTTT.

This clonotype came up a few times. The CDR3, as DNA: TGTGCCAGCAGCGTAGACAACGGTGGGACTGAAGCTTTCTTT. Protein product: CASSVDNGGTEAFF. The chain combines TRBV9 with TRBJ1-1; D gene uncertain. V was cut by 0 bases and J by 5 bases, with 11 bases left in between. Germline assignment: CDR1 SGDLS and CDR2 YYNGEE. This CDR3 spans 14 amino acids.

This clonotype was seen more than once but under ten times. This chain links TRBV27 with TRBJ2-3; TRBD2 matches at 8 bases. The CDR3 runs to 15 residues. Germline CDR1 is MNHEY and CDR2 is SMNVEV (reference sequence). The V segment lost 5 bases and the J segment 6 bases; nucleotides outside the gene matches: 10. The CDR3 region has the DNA TGTGCCAGCAGTCCCCCTCGCGGGAGGCGGGATACGCAGTATTTT. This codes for CASSPPRGRRDTQYF.

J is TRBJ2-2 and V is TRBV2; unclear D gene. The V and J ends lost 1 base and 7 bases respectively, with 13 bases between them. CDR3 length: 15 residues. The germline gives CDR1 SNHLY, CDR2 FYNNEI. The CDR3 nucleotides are TGTGCCAGCAGTGAAGGGATGGGCGGATTCGGGGAGCTGTTTTTT. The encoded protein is CASSEGMGGFGELFF.

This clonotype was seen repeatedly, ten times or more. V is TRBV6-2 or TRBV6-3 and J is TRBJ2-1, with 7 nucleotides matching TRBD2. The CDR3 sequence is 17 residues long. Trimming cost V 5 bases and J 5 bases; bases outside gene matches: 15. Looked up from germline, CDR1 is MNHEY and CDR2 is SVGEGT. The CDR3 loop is CASSPRENSGRDNEQFF. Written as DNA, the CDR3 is TGTGCCAGCAGTCCCCGTGAAAATAGCGGGCGCGACAATGAGCAGTTCTTC.

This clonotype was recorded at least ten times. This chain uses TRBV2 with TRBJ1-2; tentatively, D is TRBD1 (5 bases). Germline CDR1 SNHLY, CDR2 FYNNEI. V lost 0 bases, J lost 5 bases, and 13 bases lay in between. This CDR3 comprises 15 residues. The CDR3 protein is CASSEAGQGFYGYTF. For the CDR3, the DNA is TGTGCCAGCAGTGAAGCCGGGCAGGGCTTTTATGGCTACACCTTC.

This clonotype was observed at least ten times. The CDR3 region is CASSLGDYEQYV. Written as DNA, the CDR3 is TGTGCCAGCAGCCTTGGGGACTACGAGCAGTACGTC. The chain has TRBV7-9 and TRBJ2-7, with D unclear. V was shortened by 5 bases and J by 3 bases, with 8 bases between the two germline ends. CDR1 and CDR2 from the germline V gene are SEHNR and FQNEAQ (reference sequence). The CDR3 sequence is 12 residues long.

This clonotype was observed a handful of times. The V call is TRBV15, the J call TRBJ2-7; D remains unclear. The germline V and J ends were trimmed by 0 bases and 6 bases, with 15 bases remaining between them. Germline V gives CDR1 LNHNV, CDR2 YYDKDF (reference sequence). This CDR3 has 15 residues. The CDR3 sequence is CATSRDFDSGPEQYV. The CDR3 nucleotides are TGTGCCACCAGCAGAGACTTTGATTCGGGTCCCGAGCAGTACGTC.

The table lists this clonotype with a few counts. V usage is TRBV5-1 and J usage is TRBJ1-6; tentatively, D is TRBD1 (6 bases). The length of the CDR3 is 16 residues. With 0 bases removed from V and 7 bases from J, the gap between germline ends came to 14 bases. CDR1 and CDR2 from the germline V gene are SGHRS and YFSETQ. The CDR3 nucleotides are TGCGCCAGCAGCTTGGTCGGGGGCGCGGGGAATTCACCCCTCCACTTT. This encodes CASSLVGGAGNSPLHF.

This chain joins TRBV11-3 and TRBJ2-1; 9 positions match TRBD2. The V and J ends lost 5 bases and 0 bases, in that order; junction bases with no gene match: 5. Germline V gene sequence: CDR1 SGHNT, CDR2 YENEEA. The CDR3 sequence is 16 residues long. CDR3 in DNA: TGTGCCAGCAGCCTGCGGGAGGGTCGCTCCTACAATGAGCAGTTCTTC. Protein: CASSLREGRSYNEQFF.

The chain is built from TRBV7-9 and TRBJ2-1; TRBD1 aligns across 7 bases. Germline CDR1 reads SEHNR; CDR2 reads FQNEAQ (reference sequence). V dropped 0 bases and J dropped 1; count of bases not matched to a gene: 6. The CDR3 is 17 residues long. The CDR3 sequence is CASSLATGRPSYNEQFF. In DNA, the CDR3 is TGTGCCAGCAGCTTAGCGACAGGGCGACCGTCCTACAATGAGCAGTTCTTC.

The DNA for the CDR3 is TGTGCCAGCAGCGGGGACAGATTCGCCGGGGAGCTGTTTTTT. It encodes CASSGDRFAGELFF. V and J are TRBV9 and TRBJ2-2; 7 nucleotides line up with TRBD1. There are 14 residues in the CDR3. The V gene end was trimmed by 3 bases and the J gene end by 6 bases; junction bases not matched to a gene: 5. CDR1 and CDR2 from the germline V gene are SGDLS and YYNGEE.

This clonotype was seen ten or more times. CDR3 residues: CASSQESGGGADTQYF. CDR3 nucleotides: TGTGCCAGCAGCCAAGAATCGGGAGGAGGGGCAGATACGCAGTATTTT. The J gene is TRBJ2-3, the V gene TRBV4-2; 7 bases map to TRBD2. Germline CDR1 is LGHNA and CDR2 is YNFKEQ. The CDR3 sequence is 16 residues long. J was trimmed by 4 bases and V by 0 bases; bases with no gene match: 7.

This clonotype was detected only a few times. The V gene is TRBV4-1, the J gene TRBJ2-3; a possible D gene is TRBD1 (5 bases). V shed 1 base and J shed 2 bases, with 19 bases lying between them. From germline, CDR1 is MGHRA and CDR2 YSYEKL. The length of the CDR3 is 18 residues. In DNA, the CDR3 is TGCGCCAGCAGCCAAGGTCGTTCAGGGTTGTCACACACAGATACGCAGTATTTT. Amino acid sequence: CASSQGRSGLSHTDTQYF.

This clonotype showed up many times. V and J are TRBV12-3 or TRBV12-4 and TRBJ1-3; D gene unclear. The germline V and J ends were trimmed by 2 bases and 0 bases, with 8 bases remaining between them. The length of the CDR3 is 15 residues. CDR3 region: CASSLIGPSGNTIYF. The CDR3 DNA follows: TGTGCCAGCAGTTTAATCGGACCCTCTGGAAACACCATATATTTT.

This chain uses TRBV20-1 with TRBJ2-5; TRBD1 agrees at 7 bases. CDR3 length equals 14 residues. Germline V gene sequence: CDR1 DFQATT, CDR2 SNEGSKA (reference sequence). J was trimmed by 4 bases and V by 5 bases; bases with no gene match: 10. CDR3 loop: CSASDREIRETQYF. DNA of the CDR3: TGCAGTGCTTCCGACAGGGAAATACGAGAGACCCAGTACTTC.

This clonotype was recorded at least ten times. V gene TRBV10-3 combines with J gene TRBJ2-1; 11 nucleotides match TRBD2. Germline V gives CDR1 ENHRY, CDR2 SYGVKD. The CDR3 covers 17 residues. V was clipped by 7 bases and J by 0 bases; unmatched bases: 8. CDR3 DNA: TGTGCCATCACCCCACTAGCGGGGGAACCCTCCTACAATGAGCAGTTCTTC. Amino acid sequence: CAITPLAGEPSYNEQFF.